This T cell receptor (beta chain) was obtained from a study of cytomegalovirus exposure and HLA in healthy donors. With 6 bases clipped from V and 3 bases from J, the junction kept 5 bases outside the gene matches. Germline V lookup: CDR1 MNHEY, CDR2 SVGAGI. The CDR3 covers 14 residues. TCRdb's table, derived via immunoSEQ multiplex PCR, lists solely in-frame clones and lacks some. Of 90,000 or so clones in the sample, about 85% were seen once. Separate from the approximately 670-subject first cohort was the approximately 110-subject validation cohort, to which the donors belonged. The rearrangement links TRBV6-5 to TRBJ2-5; 9 nucleotides match TRBD2. Sequencing was performed on PBMCs. This receptor was taken from a man aged 18 to 30 in good health and CMV-seropositive. This chain's CDR3 is CASRVAGGEETQYF. CDR3 nucleotide sequence: TGTGCCAGCAGGGTCGCGGGAGGGGAAGAGACCCAGTACTTC.